This T cell receptor (beta chain) comes out of a study of CD8+CD57+ T cells in acquired aplastic anemia. Study background: Sorted CD4+ and CD8+ cell DNA averaged approximately 3 ug. Where healthy donors were concerned, CD4+ cells averaged about 11 million reads. General observations from the study: No significant patient-versus-control difference appeared in CD8+ Simpson's diversity. Overlapping CD8+ CDR3 repertoires of patients and controls contained approximately 29 shared sequences.

Genomic DNA, the template, was used for profiling of the TCR beta VDJ and CDR3. TCRdb called the reads again in MiXCR, with one record for every CDR3 protein. The sample lists a few hundred thousand distinct CDR3 sequences; 65% to 75% were seen once. Germline assignment: CDR1 SGHDT and CDR2 YYEEEE. The CDR3 covers 16 residues. J gave up 0 bases and V 4 bases, and 4 bases lay outside the gene matches. For this clonotype: Its target is not known.

The TCR sequence derives from a human donor in good health, serving as a control. Sample: sorted CD4+, CD8+, or CD8+CD57+ T cells (not recorded which) from PBMCs. This chain uses TRBV5-6 with TRBJ1-6; 7 positions agree with TRBD1. The CDR3 bases are TGTGCCAGCAGCCAGGGACAGCCCTCCTATAATTCACCCCTCCACTTT. It codes for CASSQGQPSYNSPLHF.